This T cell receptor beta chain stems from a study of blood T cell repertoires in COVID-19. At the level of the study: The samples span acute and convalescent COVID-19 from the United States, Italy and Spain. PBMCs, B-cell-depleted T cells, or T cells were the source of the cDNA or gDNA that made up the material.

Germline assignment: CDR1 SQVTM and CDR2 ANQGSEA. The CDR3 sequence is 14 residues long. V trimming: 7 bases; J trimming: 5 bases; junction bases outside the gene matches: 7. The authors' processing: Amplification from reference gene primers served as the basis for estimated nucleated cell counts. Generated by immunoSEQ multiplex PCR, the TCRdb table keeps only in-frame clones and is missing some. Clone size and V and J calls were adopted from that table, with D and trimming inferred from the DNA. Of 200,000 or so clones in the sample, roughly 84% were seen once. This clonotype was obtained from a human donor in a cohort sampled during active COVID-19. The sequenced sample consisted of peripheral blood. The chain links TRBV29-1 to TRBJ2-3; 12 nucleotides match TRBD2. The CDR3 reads CSGRLAGVRDTQYF. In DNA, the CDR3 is TGCAGCGGGAGACTAGCGGGAGTGAGAGATACGCAGTATTTT.